The source of this T cell receptor beta chain is a study of blood T cell repertoires in COVID-19. Overall study context: There were acute and convalescent COVID-19 samples, and they came from the United States, Italy and Spain.

Authors' analysis steps: Reference gene primer amplification gave estimated nucleated cell counts. Method: immunoSEQ multiplex PCR; TCRdb's copy keeps in-frame clones and lacks some. That table is the source of V, J and clone size, and D and trimming were worked out from the DNA. Here the sample spans about 320,000 clones, 90% being singletons. The study recruited people aged about 18 to 90 years across some 23 US areas. Germline CDR1 SNHLY, CDR2 FYNNEI. This CDR3 is built from 13 residues. Trimming took 9 bases from V and 11 from J; bases not matched to a gene: 13. This chain connects TRBV2 to TRBJ1-1; 9 nucleotides line up with TRBD1. This receptor was identified in a woman between 25 and 40 years old who had been exposed to COVID-19. The sequencing sample was made of PBMCs or T cells enriched from blood (not recorded which). The CDR3 coding sequence is TGTGCCAGTAGTACCTCCGGGACAGGGTATGCTTTCTTT. It yields the protein CASSTSGTGYAFF. Combining the CDR3 with reference TRBV2 and TRBJ1-1 gives the whole variable domain EPEVTQTPSHQVTQMGQEVILRCVPISNHLYFYWYRQILGQKVEFLVSFYNNEISEKSEIFDDQFSVERPDGSNFTLKIRSTKLEDSAMYFCASSTSGTGYAFFGQGTRLTVV.